The 10 T cell receptor beta chains listed next were all sequenced from one sample in a study of T-cell reconstitution after alpha-beta-depleted transplantation in children (dated by TCRdb to about 2016). The treatment or condition label, read with the paper, signifies: allogeneic hematopoietic cell transplantation with graft depleted of TCRalphabeta T cells and CD19 B cells. Library prep was done by PCR. Sequencing was performed on an Illumina HiSeq 2500. To normalize quantification of the TCRbeta repertoire, the TCR libraries were built with molecular barcoding that relied on unique molecular identifiers. TCRdb took the public reads, trimmed them with fastp at Q25, ran MiXCR for clone calling and kept in-frame beta chains. Rows with one shared CDR3 protein collapse into an entry with the most common genes and DNA. For this sample there are about 100,000 distinct CDR3 sequences; about 6.4% appear just once. The ten largest clones represent approximately 25% of the sample.

Sequenced material: PBMCs, mostly from graft donor cells, taken 360 days after TCRalphabeta/CD19-depleted stem cell transplant. The receptors were gathered from a male patient aged 2-15 years who had a stem cell transplant for acute lymphoblastic leukemia, so the T cells may come from the graft donor.

This clonotype was counted many times. This chain connects TRBV6-5 to TRBJ2-1; D remains ambiguous. The V end was cut by 0 bases, the J end by 7 bases, with 7 bases between. CDR1 is MNHEY and CDR2 is SVGAGI in the germline V gene. The CDR3 totals 13 residues. The CDR3 region is CASSYSPLNEQFF. The CDR3 coding sequence is TGTGCCAGCAGTTACTCCCCCCTTAATGAGCAGTTCTTC.

This clonotype has only a few counts. CDR3 nucleotide sequence: TGTGCCAGCAGCTTCGGGGGGGTGGAGACCCAGTACTTC. Protein sequence: CASSFGGVETQYF. The chain has TRBV11-1 and TRBJ2-5; 8 bases line up with TRBD2. V trimming: 3 bases; J trimming: 5 bases; junction bases outside the gene matches: 2. From germline, CDR1 is SGHAT and CDR2 FQDESV (reference sequence). The CDR3 has 13 residues.

The chain has TRBV12-3 or TRBV12-4 and TRBJ2-7; D perhaps matches TRBD2 (7 bases). V lost 7 bases, J lost 4 bases, and 14 bases lay in between. CDR3 length: 13 amino acids. This CDR3 is CASTLGGGYEQYF. CDR3 coding DNA: TGTGCCAGCACCCTAGGGGGAGGGTACGAGCAGTACTTC.

In this sample, this clonotype turned up a few times. This CDR3 reads CSASLQGRETQYF. CDR3 in DNA: TGCAGTGCTAGTTTACAGGGGCGGGAGACCCAGTACTTC. The chain is built from TRBV20-1 and TRBJ2-5, with TRBD1 matching over 7 bases. The V segment lost 3 bases and the J segment 5 bases; nucleotides outside the gene matches: 6. Germline assignment: CDR1 DFQATT and CDR2 SNEGSKA (reference sequence). The CDR3 totals 13 residues.

This clonotype appeared many times. The chain carries TRBV5-1 and TRBJ2-7; 8 positions agree with TRBD1. CDR3 length: 13 residues. Germline assignment: CDR1 SGHRS and CDR2 YFSETQ. J was trimmed by 5 bases and V by 0 bases; bases with no gene match: 1. This CDR3 reads CASSLAGGHEQYF. CDR3 DNA sequence: TGCGCCAGCAGCTTGGCAGGGGGCCACGAGCAGTACTTC.

This clonotype was seen a few times. DNA of the CDR3: TGCGCCAGCAGCTTACGGACAGGGGGATATAGTGAGCAGTTCTTC. It specifies CASSLRTGGYSEQFF. This chain joins TRBV5-1 and TRBJ2-1; TRBD1 aligns across 10 bases. J gave up 9 bases and V 2 bases, and 8 bases lay outside the gene matches. Germline values: CDR1 SGHRS, CDR2 YFSETQ. The CDR3 length is 15 residues.

This clonotype was counted ten times or more. V and J are TRBV12-3 or TRBV12-4 and TRBJ1-2; 11 positions match TRBD1. The CDR3 length is 15 residues. Trimming took 8 bases from V and 4 from J; bases not matched to a gene: 9. CDR3 protein: CASRLPGQGGYGYTF. Here the CDR3 DNA reads TGTGCCAGCCGCCTCCCGGGACAGGGGGGCTATGGCTACACCTTC.

This clonotype came up many times. The chain combines TRBV12-3 or TRBV12-4 with TRBJ2-1, with D unclear. The CDR3 has 13 residues. Trimming pared 3 bases from V and 2 bases from J, leaving 5 bases between. The CDR3 loop reads CASSFFPYNEQFF. In DNA, the CDR3 is TGTGCCAGCAGTTTTTTCCCCTACAATGAGCAGTTCTTC.

This clonotype has a count of ten or more. The chain links TRBV29-1 to TRBJ2-1, with 8 bases lining up with TRBD1. Per germline, CDR1 SQVTM and CDR2 ANQGSEA. The CDR3 is made up of 12 amino acids. Trimming took 7 bases from V and 9 from J; bases not matched to a gene: 8. CDR3 residues: CSADGQGGEQFF. Here the CDR3 DNA reads TGCAGCGCCGATGGACAGGGTGGTGAGCAGTTCTTC.

This chain links TRBV28 with TRBJ1-2; 7 bases map to TRBD1. Germline lookup yields CDR1 MDHEN and CDR2 SYDVKM. The CDR3 totals 13 residues. The J segment lost 8 bases and the V segment lost 5 bases, leaving 8 bases of the junction unmatched. CDR3 amino acids: CASSPSQGLGYTF. The CDR3, as DNA: TGTGCCAGCAGTCCGTCACAGGGGTTAGGCTACACCTTC.